These 27 T cell receptor beta chains share one sample of origin, sequenced in a study of T cells after yellow fever vaccination. One entry per CDR3 protein results from TCRdb running MiXCR on the 5' RACE reads. The table lists around 60,000 distinct CDR3 sequences, approximately 6.1% of them singletons. Sequencing used PBMCs, either bulk or a sorted T-cell subset (CD4+, CD8+, memory, or dextramer-sorted; not recorded which), obtained on the day of the yellow fever booster vaccination. The receptors here all came from a man younger than 30 who received the YFV17D yellow fever vaccine.

This sequence joins TRBV3-1 and TRBJ2-7; tentatively, D is TRBD1 or TRBD2 (6 bases each). The CDR3 is 13 residues long. CDR1 LGHDT and CDR2 YNNKEL come from the germline V gene (reference sequence). The V end lost 0 bases, the J end lost 5 bases, and 8 bases lay between the germline ends. The CDR3 DNA is TGTGCCAGCAGCCAAGACGGGGGCCACGAGCAGTACTTC. Protein: CASSQDGGHEQYF.

In this sample, this clonotype turned up a few times. The chain couples TRBV6-2 or TRBV6-3 to TRBJ1-2; tentatively, D is TRBD1 (5 bases). CDR3 length: 14 residues. The V gene lost 2 bases and the J gene lost 2 bases, with 9 bases spanning the gap. Germline V gene sequence: CDR1 MNHEY, CDR2 SVGEGT. CDR3 protein: CASSYEAGNYGYTF. In DNA, the CDR3 is TGTGCCAGCAGTTACGAGGCAGGGAACTATGGCTACACCTTC.

This clonotype appeared many times. CDR3: CASSLIEGRTAFF. The CDR3 DNA follows: TGTGCCAGCAGCTTGATCGAGGGGAGGACTGCTTTCTTT. The chain couples TRBV7-9 to TRBJ1-1; perhaps TRBD1 as D (5 bases). CDR1 is SEHNR and CDR2 is FQNEAQ in the germline V gene (reference sequence). V was trimmed by 3 bases and J by 11 bases, leaving 16 bases between them. CDR3 length equals 13 residues.

A note on this clonotype: A much larger clone sits a single nucleotide away, making a read error possible. The chain combines TRBV12-3 or TRBV12-4 with TRBJ1-2, with D unclear. The CDR3 consists of 16 residues. The V end was cut by 3 bases, the J end by 0 bases, with 14 bases between. CDR3 residues: CASSFLFLPPNYGYTF. CDR3 bases: TGTGCCAGCAGTTTTTTATTTCTACCCCCTAACTATGGCTACACCTTC.

This chain joins TRBV18 and TRBJ1-6; D is unclear. V shed 3 bases and J shed 9 bases, with 15 bases lying between them. The CDR3 runs 15 residues. CDR1 is KGHSH and CDR2 is LQKENI in the germline V gene. CDR3: CASSPLRAWGSPLHF. The CDR3 nucleotides read TGTGCCAGCTCACCGCTTCGGGCCTGGGGTTCACCCCTCCACTTT.

This clonotype was seen a handful of times. The rearrangement joins TRBV19 to TRBJ1-1; no reliable D call. Germline values: CDR1 LNHDA, CDR2 SQIVND (reference sequence). The CDR3 length is 14 residues. Trimming took off 0 bases at V and 5 bases at J, with 10 bases between the two ends. The CDR3 nucleotides are TGTGCCAGTAGTATAGATCTGGATCCGACTGAAGCTTTCTTT. Translated: CASSIDLDPTEAFF.

This rearrangement joins TRBV28 to TRBJ1-1; D uncertain. Germline CDR1 is MDHEN and CDR2 is SYDVKM. This CDR3 contains 13 residues. V lost 6 bases and J 7 bases, leaving 15 bases between the germline ends. The CDR3 here is CASRPGMSGEAFF. The DNA for the CDR3 is TGTGCCAGCAGGCCCGGGATGAGCGGTGAAGCTTTCTTT.

The CDR3 bases are TGTGCCAGCAGCCAAGTGACCGGAGAGAACTCGGGTGAGCAGTTCTTC. Its protein is CASSQVTGENSGEQFF. V usage is TRBV3-1 and J usage is TRBJ2-1; unclear D gene. V lost 1 base and J 9 bases, leaving 19 bases between the germline ends. The CDR3 extends over 16 amino acids. The germline V gene has CDR1 LGHDT and CDR2 YNNKEL (reference sequence).

The chain carries TRBV6-2 or TRBV6-3 and TRBJ2-2; D not certain. The CDR3 covers 16 residues. CDR1 and CDR2 (germline): MNHEY, SVGEGT. The V end lost 7 bases, the J end lost 3 bases, and 18 bases lay between the germline ends. CDR3 protein: CASIHRLRPHTGELFF. As DNA, the CDR3 is TGTGCCAGCATCCATCGACTCCGGCCGCACACCGGGGAGCTGTTTTTT.

This chain uses TRBV28 with TRBJ2-5, with 8 bases matching TRBD1. Germline V lookup: CDR1 MDHEN, CDR2 SYDVKM. This CDR3 region has 16 residues. The V and J ends lost 3 bases and 5 bases, in that order; junction bases with no gene match: 11. The CDR3 protein is CASSLRQGMWWETQYF. The CDR3 nucleotides read TGTGCCAGCAGTTTGAGACAGGGGATGTGGTGGGAGACCCAGTACTTC.

This rearrangement joins TRBV5-1 to TRBJ1-2; TRBD1 might be the D (5 bases). Germline V gives CDR1 SGHRS, CDR2 YFSETQ. V lost 3 bases and J 3 bases, leaving 12 bases between the germline ends. The CDR3 spans 14 residues. CDR3 DNA sequence: TGCGCCAGCAGCTCGGGGACTTGGGACTATGGCTACACCTTC. Translating it yields CASSSGTWDYGYTF.

The sample holds many counts of this clonotype. The chain couples TRBV12-3 or TRBV12-4 to TRBJ2-1, with TRBD1 matching 8 bases. The CDR3 has 14 amino acids. V shed 4 bases, J shed 7 bases, and the junction held 6 bases outside the gene matches. Here the CDR3 reads CASSYGQGVNEQFF. CDR3 bases: TGTGCCAGCAGTTACGGACAGGGCGTGAATGAGCAGTTCTTC.

V is TRBV11-2 and J is TRBJ2-7; D not resolved. The CDR3 has 11 residues. Per germline, CDR1 SGHAT and CDR2 FQNNGV. V was trimmed by 5 bases and J by 2 bases, leaving 4 bases between them. This chain's CDR3 is CASSNTYEQYF. CDR3 nucleotides: TGTGCCAGCAGCAATACCTACGAGCAGTACTTC. Complete variable domain (other parts from reference TRBV11-2 and TRBJ2-7): EAGVAQSPRYKIIEKRQSVAFWCNPISGHATLYWYQQILGQGPKLLIQFQNNGVVDDSQLPKDRFSAERLKGVDSTLKIQPAKLEDSAVYLCASSNTYEQYFGPGTRLTVT.

This clonotype was picked up many times. The chain employs TRBV7-2 and TRBJ2-3, with 11 bases aligning to TRBD2. V gave up 5 bases and J gave up 6 bases; unmatched junction bases: 7. The CDR3 contains 15 residues. Germline values: CDR1 SGHTA, CDR2 FQGNSA. The DNA for the CDR3 is TGTGCCAGCAGCCCAACTAGCGGGGGCGGGGATACGCAGTATTTT. Protein product: CASSPTSGGGDTQYF.

This clonotype was seen repeatedly, ten times or more. J is TRBJ1-5 and V is TRBV4-1; D gene unclear. CDR3 length: 15 residues. Germline CDR1 is MGHRA and CDR2 is YSYEKL. V lost 4 bases and J lost 4, with 14 bases in between. The CDR3 loop reads CASSLVRTANQPQHF. DNA for the CDR3: TGCGCCAGCAGCCTGGTCAGGACCGCGAATCAGCCCCAGCATTTT.

In its sample, this clonotype was seen a few times. The V and J genes are TRBV7-6 and TRBJ1-5, with D uncertain. The CDR3 sequence is 12 residues long. The germline V gene encodes CDR1 SGHVS and CDR2 FNYEAQ. V was clipped by 1 base and J by 6 bases, with 4 bases between them. CDR3 in DNA: TGTGCCAGCAGCTTAGGGGGTCAGCCCCAGCATTTT. Residues: CASSLGGQPQHF.

This clonotype was detected many times. This chain connects TRBV6-5 to TRBJ2-5; D perhaps matches TRBD2 (5 bases). The CDR3 covers 13 residues. Trimming cost V 5 bases and J 4 bases, with 11 bases left between them. Per germline, CDR1 MNHEY and CDR2 SVGAGI. CDR3 amino acids: CASSLSEVETQYF. The CDR3 nucleotides read TGTGCCAGCAGTCTTAGCGAGGTAGAGACCCAGTACTTC.

J is TRBJ1-2 and V is TRBV30, with D hard to call. V lost 0 bases and J lost 3, with 14 bases in between. Germline CDR1 reads GTSNPN; CDR2 reads SVGIG (reference sequence). The CDR3 runs to 15 residues. The CDR3, as DNA: TGTGCCTGGAGTGTACTTGTGAGTTCGGACTATGGCTACACCTTC. Translated, it gives CAWSVLVSSDYGYTF. The variable domain in full, with the rest retrieved from reference TRBV30 and TRBJ1-2, is SQTIHQWPATLVQPVGSPLSLECTVEGTSNPNLYWYRQAAGRGLQLLFYSVGIGQISSEVPQNLSASRPQDRQFILSSKKLLLSDSGFYLCAWSVLVSSDYGYTFGSGTRLTVV.

This clonotype was detected only a few times. The chain has TRBV6-5 and TRBJ1-1; 8 bases are shared with TRBD1. V lost 9 bases, J lost 5 bases, and 8 bases stayed unmatched. The length of the CDR3 is 13 residues. Germline V gives CDR1 MNHEY, CDR2 SVGAGI. CDR3 bases: TGTGCCAGTACTTCAGGGGGCTTGACTGAAGCTTTCTTT. It codes for CASTSGGLTEAFF.

This clonotype came up many times. The chain carries TRBV9 and TRBJ2-5; no clear D gene. Between the trimmed V and J ends, which lost 3 bases and 5 bases, there was a span of 11 bases. From germline, CDR1 is SGDLS and CDR2 YYNGEE. The CDR3 is 13 amino acids. The CDR3 DNA reads TGTGCCAGCAGCGAGGGCATTGGGGAGACCCAGTACTTC. Translating gives CASSEGIGETQYF.

This clonotype turned up a few times. This chain joins TRBV19 and TRBJ1-5; D is uncertain. The CDR3 covers 15 residues. CDR1 is LNHDA and CDR2 is SQIVND in the germline V gene (reference sequence). Trimming removed 5 bases at V and 1 base at J, with 12 bases between. The CDR3 protein is CASSGLGGSNQPQHF. CDR3 DNA sequence: TGTGCCAGTAGTGGCCTTGGAGGGAGCAATCAGCCCCAGCATTTT.

The rearrangement joins TRBV6-2 or TRBV6-3 to TRBJ1-1; TRBD1 matches 7 bases. This CDR3 contains 13 residues. The germline V gene encodes CDR1 MNHEY and CDR2 SVGEGT. J gave up 2 bases and V 4 bases, and 1 base lay outside the gene matches. CDR3 DNA sequence: TGTGCCAGCAGTTGGGACAGCAACACTGAAGCTTTCTTT. Translation gives CASSWDSNTEAFF.

This sequence joins TRBV12-3 or TRBV12-4 and TRBJ1-5, with a possible D match to TRBD1 (6 bases). This CDR3 has 16 amino acids. V lost 6 bases and J lost 0, with 15 bases in between. CDR3 coding DNA: TGTGCCAGCAGACCACAGGGCACAATTAGCAATCAGCCCCAGCATTTT. Its protein is CASRPQGTISNQPQHF.

This clonotype was counted between two and nine times. This chain links TRBV2 with TRBJ2-7; 7 bases are a match to TRBD1. V lost 7 bases, J lost 0 bases, and 9 bases stayed unmatched. The V gene's germline CDR1 is SNHLY and CDR2 FYNNEI. The CDR3 runs to 15 residues. The CDR3 here is CASTYRTGTSYEQYV. CDR3 DNA: TGTGCCAGCACGTATCGGACAGGAACCTCCTACGAGCAGTACGTC.

The rearrangement joins TRBV4-1 to TRBJ2-5; the D gene is possibly TRBD2 (5 bases). Germline V CDR1 and CDR2: MGHRA, YSYEKL. The CDR3 covers 14 residues. V was cut by 0 bases and J by 5 bases, with 10 bases left in between. CDR3 sequence (DNA): TGCGCCAGCAGCCAAGAAGGACTTGAGGAGACCCAGTACTTC. Translation gives CASSQEGLEETQYF.

Ten or more counts support this clonotype. This sequence joins TRBV9 and TRBJ1-1; 8 nucleotides align to TRBD1. V lost 5 bases and J lost 4; bases outside the gene matches: 4. The CDR3 totals 13 residues. The germline gives CDR1 SGDLS, CDR2 YYNGEE. This CDR3 reads CASSTGGGTEAFF. Here the CDR3 DNA reads TGTGCCAGCAGTACAGGGGGTGGCACTGAAGCTTTCTTT.

A few counts support this clonotype. The rearrangement joins TRBV18 to TRBJ1-6; D gene unclear. V dropped 3 bases and J dropped 7 bases, with 10 bases sitting between them. Germline loops: CDR1 KGHSH, CDR2 LQKENI. This CDR3 is built from 14 residues. The CDR3 DNA reads as TGTGCCAGCTCACCTGTCCGGGGAAATTCACCCCTCCACTTT. Its protein product is CASSPVRGNSPLHF.